Each of the 24 T cell receptor beta chains below was sequenced from the same sample in a study of OX40 agonist ivuxolimab in advanced cancers. Data came from immunoSEQ multiplex PCR; TCRdb stores just in-frame clones and leaves some out. This sample has 70,000 to 95,000 clones, with around 86% found just once. Source: CD4+ or CD8+ T cells sorted from blood, taken in a trial of the OX40 agonist ivuxolimab. The source of these receptors is an adult with an advanced solid tumor such as melanoma, head and neck, liver or kidney cancer.

This clone has just a few counts. The rearrangement links TRBV7-6 to TRBJ2-3, with 13 bases lining up with TRBD2. The CDR3 sequence is 16 residues long. Per germline, CDR1 SGHVS and CDR2 FNYEAQ. The V gene end was trimmed by 5 bases and the J gene end by 2 bases; junction bases not matched to a gene: 4. CDR3 residues: CASSLLAGGVTDTQYF. The CDR3 nucleotides are TGTGCCAGCAGCCTACTAGCGGGAGGGGTCACAGATACGCAGTATTTT.

This clone was observed once. The junction does not match germline at one end; this may be a read error. The chain couples TRBV4-1 to TRBJ2-2; D gene uncertain. In germline, CDR1 is MGHRA, CDR2 YSYEKL. The CDR3 length is 16 residues. The CDR3 here is CASSKEGGPNTGELFF. In nucleotides, the CDR3 is TGCGCCAGCAGCAAAGAAGGTGGGCCGAACACCGGGGAGCTGTTTTTT.

This clone was counted between two and nine times. The chain couples TRBV5-5 to TRBJ2-1; D is perhaps TRBD1 (6 bases). The CDR3 extends over 16 amino acids. V lost 0 bases to trimming and J lost 10 bases, with 20 bases between them. Germline CDR1 and CDR2: SGHKS and YYEKEE (reference sequence). The DNA of the CDR3 is TGTGCCAGCAGCTTGGCCGGGCAGGGGTCGCTGAGGGAGCAGTTCTTC. Encoded protein: CASSLAGQGSLREQFF.

The V and J genes are TRBV5-6 and TRBJ1-1, with 8 bases that match TRBD1. Looked up from germline, CDR1 is SGHDT and CDR2 is YYEEEE. V lost 4 bases and J lost 8; bases outside the gene matches: 7. This CDR3 region has 13 residues. The CDR3 DNA is TGTGCCAGCAGCCGGAGGACAGGGAGAGAAGCTTTCTTT. As protein: CASSRRTGREAFF.

This sequence joins TRBV4-3 and TRBJ2-1, with D hard to call. Germline V gene sequence: CDR1 LGHNA, CDR2 YSLEER. The V and J ends lost 2 bases and 9 bases respectively, with 5 bases between them. The CDR3 is 11 residues long. The CDR3 sequence: CASSQLGEQFF. The CDR3 DNA follows: TGCGCCAGCAGCCAATTGGGTGAGCAGTTCTTC.

J is TRBJ2-2 and V is TRBV4-3; 11 nucleotides line up with TRBD2. The CDR3 has 17 amino acids. Looked up from germline, CDR1 is LGHNA and CDR2 is YSLEER. The trim removed 2 bases at V and 6 bases at J, leaving 8 bases unmatched. The CDR3 nucleotides read TGCGCCAGCAGCCAATACCCGACTAGCGGGGAACCCGGGGAGCTGTTTTTT. Translating gives CASSQYPTSGEPGELFF.

The gene calls are TRBV30 and TRBJ1-3, with D perhaps matching TRBD1 (6 bases). V was clipped by 1 base and J by 0 bases, with 10 bases between them. The CDR3 consists of 15 residues. CDR1 and CDR2 from the germline V gene are GTSNPN and SVGIG (reference sequence). The CDR3 region has the DNA TGTGCCTGGAGTGGGGGGCTGGACTCTGGAAACACCATATATTTT. It is translated as CAWSGGLDSGNTIYF.

This chain connects TRBV4-1 to TRBJ1-2; D is unresolved. With 6 bases removed from V and 4 bases from J, the gap between germline ends came to 15 bases. CDR1 is MGHRA, CDR2 YSYEKL, per germline. The CDR3 is 14 residues long. Here the CDR3 DNA reads TGCGCCAGCAGTCTCGGTAGGCTCGGCTATGGCTACACCTTC. Its translation is CASSLGRLGYGYTF.

The V and J genes are TRBV6-5 and TRBJ1-6; no definite D call. Germline V CDR1 and CDR2: MNHEY, SVGAGI. The CDR3 totals 14 residues. Trimming pared 6 bases from V and 8 bases from J, leaving 14 bases between. DNA of the CDR3: TGTGCCAGCAGCCTAGATAGGCTGGATTCACCCCTCCACTTT. Protein: CASSLDRLDSPLHF.

The rearrangement uses TRBV7-9 and TRBJ2-5; 9 bases match TRBD1. The CDR3 runs 14 residues. CDR1 and CDR2 from the germline V gene are SEHNR and FQNEAQ (reference sequence). Germline trimming cut 5 bases from V and 5 bases from J; bases unmatched to any gene: 6. CDR3 sequence reads: CASSHTGGDETQYF. DNA of the CDR3: TGTGCCAGCAGCCATACAGGGGGCGATGAGACCCAGTACTTC.

The chain uses TRBV7-2 and TRBJ1-5, with TRBD1 as a possible D gene (5 bases). Germline V CDR1 and CDR2: SGHTA, FQGNSA. This CDR3 region has 15 residues. The ends were cut back, 1 base at V and 3 bases at J, with 10 bases in the middle. The CDR3 nucleotides read TGTGCCAGCAGCTTAGAGTCCGGGGCCAATCAGCCCCAGCATTTT. It is translated as CASSLESGANQPQHF.

This clone was found once. The chain uses TRBV28 and TRBJ2-1; 8 nucleotides match TRBD2. The germline CDR1 and CDR2 sequences are MDHEN and SYDVKM. Trimming took 8 bases from V and 1 from J; bases not matched to a gene: 16. The CDR3 is 18 amino acids. CDR3 nucleotide sequence: TGTGCCAGCGTAGTTTATGGCGGGAGGAGGAGTTCCTACAATGAGCAGTTCTTC. This translates into CASVVYGGRRSSYNEQFF.

The chain employs TRBV11-3 and TRBJ1-5; D possibly corresponds to TRBD1 (6 bases). The V end was cut by 3 bases, the J end by 1 base, with 7 bases between. Germline CDR1 SGHNT, CDR2 YENEEA. The CDR3 is 14 residues long. The CDR3 bases are TGTGCCAGCAGCTTTGACAGGAGCAATCAGCCCCAGCATTTT. It specifies CASSFDRSNQPQHF.

CDR3 in DNA: TGCGCCAGCAGCGCAGGGACAGGGGACTCTGGAAACACCATATATTTT. Translated: CASSAGTGDSGNTIYF. This rearrangement joins TRBV5-1 to TRBJ1-3, with 10 nucleotides matching TRBD1. This CDR3 has 16 residues. Per the germline V gene, CDR1 is SGHRS and CDR2 is YFSETQ. After removal of 4 bases from V and 0 bases from J, the junction contained 4 bases not matched to a gene. Full variable domain (missing parts from reference TRBV5-1 and TRBJ1-3): KAGVTQTPRYLIKTRGQQVTLSCSPISGHRSVSWYQQTPGQGLQFLFEYFSETQRNKGNFPGRFSGRQFSNSRSEMNVSTLELGDSALYLCASSAGTGDSGNTIYFGEGSWLTVV.

This sequence joins TRBV28 and TRBJ2-3; 11 nucleotides match TRBD2. J gave up 5 bases and V 7 bases, and 8 bases lay outside the gene matches. Germline assignment: CDR1 MDHEN and CDR2 SYDVKM. There are 15 residues in the CDR3. CDR3 residues: CASISGGAREDTQYF. The CDR3 DNA reads as TGTGCCAGCATTAGCGGGGGGGCCCGTGAAGATACGCAGTATTTT.

The V gene is TRBV28, the J gene TRBJ1-1, with D uncertain. The CDR3 covers 13 residues. CDR1 and CDR2 (germline): MDHEN, SYDVKM. Trimming removed 6 bases from V and 1 base from J, with 9 bases in between. This chain's CDR3 is CASRLPGNTEAFF. The CDR3, as DNA: TGTGCCAGCAGACTGCCAGGGAACACTGAAGCTTTCTTT.

This rearrangement joins TRBV5-4 to TRBJ1-2, with 8 bases aligning to TRBD1. This CDR3 is 15 amino acids long. Germline CDR1 and CDR2: SGHNT and YYREEE (reference sequence). Trimming cost V 0 bases and J 4 bases; bases outside gene matches: 5. CDR3 in amino acids: CASSLGPGGSYGYTF. The CDR3 region has the DNA TGTGCCAGCAGCTTGGGTCCAGGGGGCAGCTATGGCTACACCTTC.

The J gene is TRBJ1-2, the V gene TRBV4-1; D gene unclear. The CDR3 is 13 amino acids. V shed 0 bases and J shed 4 bases, with 6 bases lying between them. The germline gives CDR1 MGHRA, CDR2 YSYEKL. The chain's CDR3 is CASSQDWTYGYTF. DNA for the CDR3: TGCGCCAGCAGCCAAGACTGGACCTATGGCTACACCTTC.

This clone was recorded once. This chain joins TRBV7-2 and TRBJ1-1, with TRBD1 as a possible D gene (6 bases). V lost 3 bases, J lost 1 base, and 9 bases lay in between. Germline V gives CDR1 SGHTA, CDR2 FQGNSA. CDR3 length equals 14 residues. The CDR3 DNA reads as TGTGCCAGCAGCTTGTCACAGGGGAACACTGAAGCTTTCTTT. Translating it yields CASSLSQGNTEAFF.

The chain uses TRBV10-3 and TRBJ2-5, with TRBD2 matching over 8 bases. The trim removed 6 bases at V and 2 bases at J, leaving 11 bases unmatched. This CDR3 is built from 16 residues. The V gene's germline CDR1 is ENHRY and CDR2 SYGVKD. CDR3 protein: CAIRDTSGGRQETQYF. CDR3 bases: TGTGCCATCAGGGATACTAGCGGAGGACGACAAGAGACCCAGTACTTC.

This clone was picked up one time. The gene calls are TRBV6-6 and TRBJ2-3; D not resolved. The CDR3 spans 15 residues. V dropped 8 bases and J dropped 6 bases, with 21 bases sitting between them. Germline CDR1 reads MNHNY; CDR2 reads SVGAGI (reference sequence). DNA for the CDR3: TGTGCCAGCGGCGACATAACTTCACCGTGGGATACGCAGTATTTT. This encodes CASGDITSPWDTQYF.

The chain is built from TRBV2 and TRBJ2-3; D possibly matches TRBD1 or TRBD2 (5 bases each). CDR3 length: 16 residues. V lost 2 bases to trimming and J lost 1 base, with 13 bases between them. Germline V gives CDR1 SNHLY, CDR2 FYNNEI. In DNA form, the CDR3 reads TGTGCCAGCAGTGAATTGGGGGTGGGTGGCACAGATACGCAGTATTTT. Translation: CASSELGVGGTDTQYF.

The chain joins TRBV7-3 to TRBJ1-1, with a weak D call TRBD1 (6 bases). The CDR3 sequence is 15 residues long. Trimming took off 2 bases at V and 3 bases at J, with 13 bases between the two ends. Germline values: CDR1 SGHTA, CDR2 FQGTGA. This CDR3 reads CASSLVVGGDTEAFF. The CDR3, as DNA: TGTGCCAGCAGCTTAGTAGTGGGGGGCGACACTGAAGCTTTCTTT.

The chain uses TRBV7-9 and TRBJ2-7; 9 positions agree with TRBD2. Germline CDR1 and CDR2: SEHNR and FQNEAQ (reference sequence). The CDR3 covers 15 residues. The junction had 5 bases not matched to a gene; V was cut back by 2 bases and J by 3 bases. The CDR3 loop is CASSLPAGGNYEQYF. The CDR3 coding sequence is TGTGCCAGCAGCTTACCGGCGGGAGGGAACTACGAGCAGTACTTC.